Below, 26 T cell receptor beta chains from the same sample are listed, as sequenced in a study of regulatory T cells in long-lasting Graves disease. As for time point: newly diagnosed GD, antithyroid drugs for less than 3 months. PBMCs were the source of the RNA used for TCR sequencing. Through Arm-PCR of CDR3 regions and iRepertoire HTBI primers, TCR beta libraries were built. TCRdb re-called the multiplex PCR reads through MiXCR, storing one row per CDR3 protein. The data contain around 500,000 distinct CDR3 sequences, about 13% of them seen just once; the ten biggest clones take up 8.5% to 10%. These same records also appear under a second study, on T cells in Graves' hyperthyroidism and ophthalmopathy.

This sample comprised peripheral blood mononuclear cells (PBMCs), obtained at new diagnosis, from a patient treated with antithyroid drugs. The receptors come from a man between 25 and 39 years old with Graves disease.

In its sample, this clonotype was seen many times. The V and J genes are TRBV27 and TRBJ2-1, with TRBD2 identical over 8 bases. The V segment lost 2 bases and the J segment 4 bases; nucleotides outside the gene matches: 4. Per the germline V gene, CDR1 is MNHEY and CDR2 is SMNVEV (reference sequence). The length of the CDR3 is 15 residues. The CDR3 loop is CASSLAGGAYNEQFF. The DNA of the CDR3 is TGTGCCAGCAGTTTAGCGGGAGGAGCTTACAATGAGCAGTTCTTC.

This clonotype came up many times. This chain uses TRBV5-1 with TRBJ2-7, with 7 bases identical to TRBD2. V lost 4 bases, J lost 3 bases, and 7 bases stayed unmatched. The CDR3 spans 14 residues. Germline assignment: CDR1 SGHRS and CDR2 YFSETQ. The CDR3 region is CASSPERGYYEQYF. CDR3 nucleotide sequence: TGCGCCAGCAGCCCAGAGCGGGGATACTACGAGCAGTACTTC.

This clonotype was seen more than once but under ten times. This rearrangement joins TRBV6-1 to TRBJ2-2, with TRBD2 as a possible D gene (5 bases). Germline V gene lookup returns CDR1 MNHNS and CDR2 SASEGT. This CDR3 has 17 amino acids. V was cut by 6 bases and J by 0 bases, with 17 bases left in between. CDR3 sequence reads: CASRSMRAEPNTGELFF. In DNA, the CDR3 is TGTGCCAGCAGAAGTATGCGGGCGGAGCCGAACACCGGGGAGCTGTTTTTT.

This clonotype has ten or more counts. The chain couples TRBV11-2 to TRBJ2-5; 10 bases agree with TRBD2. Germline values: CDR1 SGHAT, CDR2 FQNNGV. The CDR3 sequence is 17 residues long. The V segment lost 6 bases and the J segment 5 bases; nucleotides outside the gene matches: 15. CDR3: CASSYGLAELLRETQYF. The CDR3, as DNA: TGTGCCAGCAGTTACGGACTAGCGGAACTTCTGAGGGAGACCCAGTACTTC.

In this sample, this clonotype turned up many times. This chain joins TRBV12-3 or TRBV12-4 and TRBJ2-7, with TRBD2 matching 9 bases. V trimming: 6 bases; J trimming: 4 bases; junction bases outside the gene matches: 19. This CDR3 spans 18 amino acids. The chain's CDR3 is CASSPPILSGREVYEQYF. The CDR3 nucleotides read TGTGCCAGCAGCCCGCCTATACTTAGCGGGAGAGAGGTGTACGAGCAGTACTTC.

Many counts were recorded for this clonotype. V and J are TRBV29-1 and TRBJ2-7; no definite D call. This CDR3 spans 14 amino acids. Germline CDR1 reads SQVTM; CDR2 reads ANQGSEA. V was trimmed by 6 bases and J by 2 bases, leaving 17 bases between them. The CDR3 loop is CSVLGGYITYEQYF. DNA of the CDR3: TGCAGCGTCCTAGGTGGCTATATTACCTACGAGCAGTACTTC.

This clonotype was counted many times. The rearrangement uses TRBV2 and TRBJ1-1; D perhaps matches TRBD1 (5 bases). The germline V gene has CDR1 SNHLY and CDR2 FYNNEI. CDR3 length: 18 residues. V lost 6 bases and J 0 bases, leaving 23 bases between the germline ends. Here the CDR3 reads CASRPGTLGSIMNTEAFF. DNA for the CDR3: TGTGCCAGCAGACCCGGGACCCTGGGCTCCATCATGAACACTGAAGCTTTCTTT.

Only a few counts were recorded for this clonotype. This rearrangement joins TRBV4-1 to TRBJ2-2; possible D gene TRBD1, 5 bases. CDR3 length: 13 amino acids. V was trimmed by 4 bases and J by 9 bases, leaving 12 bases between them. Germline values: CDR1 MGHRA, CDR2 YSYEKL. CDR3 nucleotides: TGCGCCAGCAGCCCTCCAAGGGGCCGGGAGCTGTTTTTT. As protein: CASSPPRGRELFF.

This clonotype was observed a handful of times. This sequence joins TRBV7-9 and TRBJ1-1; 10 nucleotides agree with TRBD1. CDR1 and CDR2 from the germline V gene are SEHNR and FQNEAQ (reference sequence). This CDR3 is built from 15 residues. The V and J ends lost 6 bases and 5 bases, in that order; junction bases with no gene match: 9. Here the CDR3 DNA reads TGTGCCAGCAGTCCTATTGGACAGGGGGAGACTGAAGCTTTCTTT. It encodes CASSPIGQGETEAFF.

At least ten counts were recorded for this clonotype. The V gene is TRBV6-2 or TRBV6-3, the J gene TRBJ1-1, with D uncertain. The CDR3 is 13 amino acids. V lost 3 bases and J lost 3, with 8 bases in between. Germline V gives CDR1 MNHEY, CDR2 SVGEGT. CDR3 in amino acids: CASSYRTDTEAFF. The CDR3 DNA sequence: TGTGCCAGCAGTTATCGGACCGACACTGAAGCTTTCTTT.

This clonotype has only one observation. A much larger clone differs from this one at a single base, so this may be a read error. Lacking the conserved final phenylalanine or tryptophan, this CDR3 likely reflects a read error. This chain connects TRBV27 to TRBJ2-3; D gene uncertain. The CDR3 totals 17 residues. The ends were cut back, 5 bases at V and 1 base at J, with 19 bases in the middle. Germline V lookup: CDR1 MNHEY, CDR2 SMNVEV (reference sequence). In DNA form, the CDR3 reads TGTGCCAGCAGTGCCCCTTCGCGGCCGGCCGGCACAGATACGCAGTATCTT. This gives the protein CASSAPSRPAGTDTQYL.

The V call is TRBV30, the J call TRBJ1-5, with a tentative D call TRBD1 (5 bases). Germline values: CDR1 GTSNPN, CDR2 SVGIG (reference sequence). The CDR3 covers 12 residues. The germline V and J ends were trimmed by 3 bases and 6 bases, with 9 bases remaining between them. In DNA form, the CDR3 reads TGTGCCTGGAGCGGGGACTCTCAGCCCCAGCATTTT. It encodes CAWSGDSQPQHF.

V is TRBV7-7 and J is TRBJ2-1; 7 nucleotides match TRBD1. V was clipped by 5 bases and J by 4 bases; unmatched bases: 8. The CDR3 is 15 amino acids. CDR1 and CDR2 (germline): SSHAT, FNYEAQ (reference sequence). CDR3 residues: CASSRTGEGYNEQFF. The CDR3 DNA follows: TGTGCCAGCAGCCGTACAGGGGAAGGGTACAATGAGCAGTTCTTC.

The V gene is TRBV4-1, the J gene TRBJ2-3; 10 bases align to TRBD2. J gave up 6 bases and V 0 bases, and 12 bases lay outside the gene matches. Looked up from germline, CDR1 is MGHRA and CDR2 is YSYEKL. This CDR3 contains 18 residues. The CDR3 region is CASSQEGGAGGPRDTQYF. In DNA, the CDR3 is TGCGCCAGCAGCCAAGAAGGGGGAGCGGGAGGGCCTAGGGATACGCAGTATTTT.

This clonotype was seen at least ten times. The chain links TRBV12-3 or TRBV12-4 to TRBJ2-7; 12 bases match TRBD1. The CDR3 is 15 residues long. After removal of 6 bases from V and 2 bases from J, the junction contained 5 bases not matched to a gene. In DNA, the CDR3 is TGTGCCAGCAGCTCGGGACAGGGGGCGCCCTACGAGCAGTACTTC. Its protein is CASSSGQGAPYEQYF.

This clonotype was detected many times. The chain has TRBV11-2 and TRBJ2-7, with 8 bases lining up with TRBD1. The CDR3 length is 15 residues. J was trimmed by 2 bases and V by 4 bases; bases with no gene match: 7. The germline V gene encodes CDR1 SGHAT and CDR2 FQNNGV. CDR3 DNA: TGTGCCAGCAGCTCAGGGGGCGGCGGCGCCTACGAGCAGTACTTC. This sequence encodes CASSSGGGGAYEQYF.

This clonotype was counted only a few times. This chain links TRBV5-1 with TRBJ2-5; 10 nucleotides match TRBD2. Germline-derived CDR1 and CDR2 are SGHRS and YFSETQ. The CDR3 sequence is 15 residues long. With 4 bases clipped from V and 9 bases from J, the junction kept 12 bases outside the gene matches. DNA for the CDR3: TGCGCCAGCAGCCCTAGTGCGAGCGGGAGGGAGGCCCAGTACTTC. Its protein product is CASSPSASGREAQYF.

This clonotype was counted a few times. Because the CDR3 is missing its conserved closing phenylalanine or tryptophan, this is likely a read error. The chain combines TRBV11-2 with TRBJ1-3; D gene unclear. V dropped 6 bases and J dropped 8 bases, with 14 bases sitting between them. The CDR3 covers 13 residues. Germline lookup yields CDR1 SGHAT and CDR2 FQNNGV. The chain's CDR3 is CASSLYSGDTIYS. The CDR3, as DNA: TGTGCCAGCAGTCTATATTCCGGGGACACCATATATTCT.

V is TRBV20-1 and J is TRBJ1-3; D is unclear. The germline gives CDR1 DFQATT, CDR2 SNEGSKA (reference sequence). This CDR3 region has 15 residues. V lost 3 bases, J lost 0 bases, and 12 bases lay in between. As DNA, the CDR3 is TGCAGTGCTAGGGCCCCGGGGAGCTCTGGAAACACCATATATTTT. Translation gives CSARAPGSSGNTIYF.

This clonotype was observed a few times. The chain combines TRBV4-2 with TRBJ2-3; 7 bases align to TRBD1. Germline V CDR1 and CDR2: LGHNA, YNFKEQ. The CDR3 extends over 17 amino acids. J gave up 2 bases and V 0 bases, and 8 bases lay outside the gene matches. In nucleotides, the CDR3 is TGTGCCAGCAGCCAAGACCCCACAGGGGCCTTCACAGATACGCAGTATTTT. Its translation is CASSQDPTGAFTDTQYF.

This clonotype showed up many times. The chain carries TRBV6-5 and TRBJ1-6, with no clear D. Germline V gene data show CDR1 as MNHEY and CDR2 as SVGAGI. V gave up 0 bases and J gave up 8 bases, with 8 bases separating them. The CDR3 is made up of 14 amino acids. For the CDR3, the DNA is TGTGCCAGCAGTTACTCGTATAGGGATTCACCCCTCCACTTT. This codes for CASSYSYRDSPLHF.

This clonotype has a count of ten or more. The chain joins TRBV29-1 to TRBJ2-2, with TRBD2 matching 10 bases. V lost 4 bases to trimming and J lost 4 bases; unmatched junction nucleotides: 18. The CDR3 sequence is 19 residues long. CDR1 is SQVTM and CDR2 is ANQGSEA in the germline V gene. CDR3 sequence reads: CSVASHTSLAGEGTGELFF. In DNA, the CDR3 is TGCAGCGTTGCCTCCCATACTTCCCTAGCGGGAGAAGGCACCGGGGAGCTGTTTTTT.

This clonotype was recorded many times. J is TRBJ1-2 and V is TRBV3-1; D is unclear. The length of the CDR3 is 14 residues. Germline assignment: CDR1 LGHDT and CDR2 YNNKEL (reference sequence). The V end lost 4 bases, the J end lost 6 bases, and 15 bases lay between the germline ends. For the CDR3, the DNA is TGTGCCAGCAGCCCGACGGGCAGGAATGATGGCTACACCTTC. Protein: CASSPTGRNDGYTF.

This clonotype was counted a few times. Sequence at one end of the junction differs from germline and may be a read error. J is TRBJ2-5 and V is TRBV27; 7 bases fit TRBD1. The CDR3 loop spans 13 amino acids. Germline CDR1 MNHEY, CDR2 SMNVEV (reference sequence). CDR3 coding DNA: TGTGCCAGCAGTTTATCAGGACAGGCCCCATCGGACTTC. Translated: CASSLSGQAPSDF.

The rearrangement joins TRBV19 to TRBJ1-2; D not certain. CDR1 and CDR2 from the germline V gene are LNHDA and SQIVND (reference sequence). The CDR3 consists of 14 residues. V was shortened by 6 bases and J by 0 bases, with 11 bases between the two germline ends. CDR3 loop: CASRIDGSNYGYTF. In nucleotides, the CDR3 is TGTGCCAGTAGAATCGACGGATCTAACTATGGCTACACCTTC.

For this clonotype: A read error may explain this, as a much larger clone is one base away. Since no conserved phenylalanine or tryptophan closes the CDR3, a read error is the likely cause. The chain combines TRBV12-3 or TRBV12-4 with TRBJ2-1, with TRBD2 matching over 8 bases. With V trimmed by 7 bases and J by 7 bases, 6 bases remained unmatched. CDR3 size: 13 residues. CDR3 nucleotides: TGTGCCAGCAAGGTTAGCGGGATTAATGAGCAGTTCTCC. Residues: CASKVSGINEQFS.